The 21 T cell receptor beta chains below come from one sample, sequenced in a study of blood T cell repertoires in COVID-19. Clones were sequenced by immunoSEQ multiplex PCR, and TCRdb holds only the in-frame ones, with some missing. The repertoire includes 300,000 to 400,000 clones, around 80% of them detected once, and 2.5% to 3.5% sits in the top ten. Specimen: peripheral blood. These receptors were obtained from a man aged 30 to 39 with active or convalescent COVID-19.

The V call is TRBV2, the J call TRBJ1-2; no clear D gene. The germline CDR1 and CDR2 sequences are SNHLY and FYNNEI. The CDR3 has 13 amino acids. Trimming took 3 bases from V and 1 from J, leaving 6 bases between them. CDR3 protein: CASSERGNYGYTF. DNA for the CDR3: TGTGCCAGCAGTGAGCGGGGTAACTATGGCTACACCTTC.

This chain links TRBV19 with TRBJ2-1; D is undetermined. V lost 0 bases and J lost 0, with 6 bases in between. The CDR3 totals 15 residues. Germline CDR1 reads LNHDA; CDR2 reads SQIVND (reference sequence). The CDR3 DNA reads TGTGCCAGTAGTATAGAGGCAGACTCCTACAATGAGCAGTTCTTC. Amino acids: CASSIEADSYNEQFF.

The rearrangement links TRBV5-4 to TRBJ2-7; D is perhaps TRBD2 (5 bases). Germline V lookup: CDR1 SGHNT, CDR2 YYREEE (reference sequence). The CDR3 is 14 residues long. Trimming cost V 4 bases and J 0 bases, with 11 bases left between them. In DNA form, the CDR3 reads TGTGCCAGCAGCCCCGGCGGGTCCTCCTACGAGCAGTACTTC. Protein product: CASSPGGSSYEQYF.

The chain couples TRBV3-1 (or the pseudogene TRBV3-2) to TRBJ1-6; D is perhaps TRBD1 (6 bases). The ends were cut back, 1 base at V and 7 bases at J, with 17 bases in the middle. The germline V gene has CDR1 LGHDT and CDR2 YNNKEL (reference sequence). The length of the CDR3 is 17 residues. This CDR3 reads CASSQGISGQINSPLHF. The CDR3 DNA is TGTGCCAGCAGCCAAGGCATTTCCGGACAGATAAATTCACCCCTCCACTTT.

This chain joins TRBV28 and TRBJ1-2; D might be TRBD1 (5 bases). Trimming shortened V by 3 bases and J by 4 bases, and 12 bases separated the two germline ends. The CDR3 has 14 amino acids. The germline V gene encodes CDR1 MDHEN and CDR2 SYDVKM. As DNA, the CDR3 is TGTGCCAGCAGTTTGTACCGGGGGTCCTATGGCTACACCTTC. Protein product: CASSLYRGSYGYTF.

This clone occurred once. The V gene is TRBV24-1, the J gene TRBJ1-5; 7 bases line up with TRBD1. This CDR3 is 13 amino acids long. J gave up 6 bases and V 10 bases, and 8 bases lay outside the gene matches. Germline V CDR1 and CDR2: KGHDR, SFDVKD. DNA for the CDR3: TGTGCCACTCAGACAGGGCAAGGTCAGCCCCAGCATTTT. Translating it yields CATQTGQGQPQHF.

V is TRBV5-5 and J is TRBJ2-5; 8 bases agree with TRBD2. Germline V gene lookup returns CDR1 SGHKS and CDR2 YYEKEE (reference sequence). Trimming at V came to 4 bases and at J to 2 bases, leaving 10 bases not matched to a gene. The CDR3 extends over 16 amino acids. In DNA form, the CDR3 reads TGTGCCAGCAGCCTCTGGCTAGCGGGCCTACAAGAGACCCAGTACTTC. It encodes CASSLWLAGLQETQYF.

The rearrangement joins TRBV4-2 to TRBJ2-1; D call uncertain. CDR3 size: 16 residues. Deletions cut 4 bases from V and 2 bases from J, with 15 bases between. CDR1 is LGHNA, CDR2 YNFKEQ, per germline. The chain's CDR3 is CASSLTFSEPYNEQFF. CDR3 sequence (DNA): TGTGCCAGCAGCCTTACTTTCTCTGAACCCTACAATGAGCAGTTCTTC.

The chain uses TRBV6-5 and TRBJ1-2, with 8 positions matching TRBD1. CDR3 length: 14 residues. The germline V gene has CDR1 MNHEY and CDR2 SVGAGI. J was trimmed by 8 bases and V by 5 bases; bases with no gene match: 10. The CDR3 DNA reads TGTGCCAGCAGTCGGACCGACAGGGGTCCCGGCTACACCTTC. Protein sequence: CASSRTDRGPGYTF.

The genes are TRBV4-2 and TRBJ2-5, with D maybe TRBD1 (6 bases). Trimming shortened V by 0 bases and J by 5 bases, and 13 bases separated the two germline ends. Germline lookup yields CDR1 LGHNA and CDR2 YNFKEQ. The CDR3 covers 15 residues. CDR3 in DNA: TGTGCCAGCAGCCAAGAGGCGTCAGGGGTCGAGACCCAGTACTTC. This translates into CASSQEASGVETQYF.

Notes on this clone: The sample holds other DNA sequences that translate to the same CDR3. This rearrangement joins TRBV19 to TRBJ1-4, with D perhaps matching TRBD1 (5 bases). Trimming stripped 3 bases from V and 8 bases from J, with 10 bases between. The CDR3 covers 13 residues. Per germline, CDR1 LNHDA and CDR2 SQIVND (reference sequence). The CDR3 DNA follows: TGTGCCAGTAGTATTGGGGGGGGAGAAAAACTGTTTTTT. Translated: CASSIGGGEKLFF.

The rearrangement uses TRBV11-2 and TRBJ1-5; D is possibly TRBD1 (5 bases). The ends were cut back, 1 base at V and 4 bases at J, with 20 bases in the middle. Germline V gene sequence: CDR1 SGHAT, CDR2 FQNNGV. This CDR3 is 18 amino acids long. In DNA, the CDR3 is TGTGCCAGCAGCTTAGCCCTTCAGGGCAAACGACGGAATCAGCCCCAGCATTTT. Translated: CASSLALQGKRRNQPQHF.

The genes are TRBV6-5 and TRBJ2-1, with a tentative D call TRBD1 (6 bases). This CDR3 region has 14 residues. The V gene's germline CDR1 is MNHEY and CDR2 SVGAGI. V was trimmed by 7 bases and J by 3 bases, leaving 13 bases between them. The CDR3 protein is CASIFQGSYNEQFF. The CDR3 DNA is TGTGCCAGCATCTTCCAGGGGAGCTACAATGAGCAGTTCTTC.

This CDR3 reads CASSENRAQGTEAFF. The DNA for the CDR3 is TGTGCCAGCAGTGAAAACAGGGCCCAGGGCACTGAAGCTTTCTTT. V is TRBV2 and J is TRBJ1-1; D is perhaps TRBD1 (6 bases). CDR3 length: 15 amino acids. Trimming pared 2 bases from V and 4 bases from J, leaving 14 bases between. CDR1 and CDR2 from the germline V gene are SNHLY and FYNNEI.

The chain has TRBV2 and TRBJ2-4; 9 nucleotides agree with TRBD2. The CDR3 spans 13 residues. In germline, CDR1 is SNHLY, CDR2 FYNNEI. V dropped 8 bases and J dropped 5; count of bases not matched to a gene: 4. The CDR3 is CASQRGAENIQYF. The DNA of the CDR3 is TGTGCCAGCCAGCGGGGGGCCGAAAACATTCAGTACTTC.

This sequence joins TRBV20-1 and TRBJ1-2; D call uncertain. This CDR3 is 11 amino acids long. Germline V gene data show CDR1 as DFQATT and CDR2 as SNEGSKA (reference sequence). V lost 2 bases to trimming and J lost 7 bases, with 8 bases between them. CDR3: CSARPGLGYTF. The CDR3 DNA reads as TGCAGTGCTAGACCAGGTCTTGGCTACACCTTC.

The chain employs TRBV7-9 and TRBJ1-5; the D is unclear. Per the germline V gene, CDR1 is SEHNR and CDR2 is FQNEAQ (reference sequence). The CDR3 consists of 15 residues. Trimming left V 1 base short and J 0 bases short, with 7 bases between. The CDR3 region is CASSLGEYSNQPQHF. The CDR3 DNA reads as TGTGCCAGCAGCTTAGGGGAGTATAGCAATCAGCCCCAGCATTTT.

The rearrangement uses TRBV29-1 and TRBJ1-3; 7 bases fit TRBD1. The CDR3 runs 13 residues. The germline V gene encodes CDR1 SQVTM and CDR2 ANQGSEA. Germline trimming cut 5 bases from V and 2 bases from J; bases unmatched to any gene: 3. The CDR3 DNA sequence: TGCAGCGTTACCGGGACAGCTGGAAACACCATATATTTT. It codes for CSVTGTAGNTIYF.

This clone showed up just once. The V gene is TRBV19, the J gene TRBJ2-3; 15 bases align to TRBD2. J lost 8 bases, V lost 5 bases, and 2 bases had no gene match. Germline V gene data show CDR1 as LNHDA and CDR2 as SQIVND (reference sequence). The CDR3 has 14 amino acids. The CDR3: CASSAGLAGGTQYF. CDR3 nucleotide sequence: TGTGCCAGTAGTGCGGGACTAGCGGGGGGTACGCAGTATTTT.

The chain has TRBV9 and TRBJ1-2, with 7 bases matching TRBD1. Germline V gives CDR1 SGDLS, CDR2 YYNGEE. CDR3 length: 15 amino acids. V shed 3 bases and J 4 bases; nucleotides not matched to a gene: 9. The CDR3 DNA reads as TGTGCCAGCAGCGAAGGGGGGACAGAGGGCTATGGCTACACCTTC. This sequence encodes CASSEGGTEGYGYTF.

The chain carries TRBV28 and TRBJ2-1; 9 positions match TRBD2. With V trimmed by 4 bases and J by 6 bases, 10 bases remained unmatched. In germline, CDR1 is MDHEN, CDR2 SYDVKM. CDR3 size: 16 residues. The DNA of the CDR3 is TGTGCCAGCAGTTCATATAGCGGGGGTTTGGGCAATGAGCAGTTCTTC. Its translation is CASSSYSGGLGNEQFF.